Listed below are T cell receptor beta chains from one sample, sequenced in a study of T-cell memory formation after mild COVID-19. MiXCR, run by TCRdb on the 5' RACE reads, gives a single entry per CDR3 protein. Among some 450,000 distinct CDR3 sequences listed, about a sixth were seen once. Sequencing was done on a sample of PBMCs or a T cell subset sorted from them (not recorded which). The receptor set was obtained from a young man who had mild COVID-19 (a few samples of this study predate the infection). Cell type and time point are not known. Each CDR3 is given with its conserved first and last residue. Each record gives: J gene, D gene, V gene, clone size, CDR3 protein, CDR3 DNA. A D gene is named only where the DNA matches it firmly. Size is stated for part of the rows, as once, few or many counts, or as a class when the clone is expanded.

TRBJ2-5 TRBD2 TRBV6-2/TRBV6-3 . CASSYRTSGQTQYF TGTGCCAGCAGTTACAGGACTAGCGGACAGACCCAGTACTTC
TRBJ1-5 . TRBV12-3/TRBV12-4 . CASSLTPVAPQHF TGTGCCAGCAGTTTAACCCCCGTGGCGCCCCAGCATTTT
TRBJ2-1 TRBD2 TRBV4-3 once CASSQDRLADLRDEQFF TGCGCCAGCAGCCAAGATAGACTAGCGGACCTTCGGGATGAGCAGTTCTTC
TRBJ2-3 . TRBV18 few CASSPSRTVAQDTQYF TGTGCCAGCTCACCCTCCCGGACAGTAGCACAAGATACGCAGTATTTT
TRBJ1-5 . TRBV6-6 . CASSYQAGFQPQHF TGTGCCAGCAGTTACCAGGCAGGGTTTCAGCCCCAGCATTTT
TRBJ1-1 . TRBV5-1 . CASSFSGAVNTEAFF TGCGCCAGCAGCTTTTCGGGGGCTGTGAACACTGAAGCTTTCTTT
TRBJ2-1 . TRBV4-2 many CASSQEEGSAGEQFF TGTGCCAGCAGCCAAGAGGAGGGAAGTGCGGGTGAGCAGTTCTTC
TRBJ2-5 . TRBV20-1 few CSAARKETQYF TGCAGTGCGGCGCGCAAAGAGACCCAGTACTTC
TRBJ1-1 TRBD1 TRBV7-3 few CASRPRTGGAMNTEAFF TGTGCCAGCAGGCCTCGTACAGGGGGAGCCATGAACACTGAAGCTTTCTTT
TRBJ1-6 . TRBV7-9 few CASSFTPGPIGSPLHF TGTGCCAGCAGCTTCACCCCGGGACCTATTGGTTCACCCCTCCACTTT
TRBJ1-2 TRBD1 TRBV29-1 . CSVEKWGQGSSGYTF TGCAGCGTTGAAAAGTGGGGACAGGGGTCATCCGGCTACACCTTC
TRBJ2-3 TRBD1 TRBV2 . CASSEVSGQGARTDTQYF TGTGCCAGCAGTGAAGTCTCTGGACAGGGCGCTAGAACAGATACGCAGTATTTT
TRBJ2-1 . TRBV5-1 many CASSWRRGQPFEQFF TGCGCCAGCAGCTGGCGGAGGGGACAGCCTTTTGAGCAGTTCTTC
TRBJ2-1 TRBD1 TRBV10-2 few CASSDRDGEQFF TGCGCCAGCAGCGACAGGGACGGTGAGCAGTTCTTC
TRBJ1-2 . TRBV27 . CASSYKGSRGYGYTF TGTGCCAGCAGTTACAAGGGGTCCAGGGGCTATGGCTACACCTTC
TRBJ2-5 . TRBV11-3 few CASQQAPAETQYF TGTGCCAGCCAGCAAGCCCCCGCAGAGACCCAGTACTTC
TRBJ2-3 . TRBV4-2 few CASSPRGGLTDTQYF TGTGCCAGCAGCCCGCGAGGGGGGCTCACAGATACGCAGTATTTT
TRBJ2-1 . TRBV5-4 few CASSLALAGRNEQFF TGTGCCAGCAGCTTGGCTCTGGCAGGGCGCAATGAGCAGTTCTTC
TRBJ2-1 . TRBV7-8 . CASSLELSSYNEQFF TGTGCCAGCAGCTTAGAACTGTCCTCCTACAATGAGCAGTTCTTC
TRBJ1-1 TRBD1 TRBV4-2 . CASRSLRDRDTEAFF TGTGCCAGCAGATCACTCCGGGACAGGGACACTGAAGCTTTCTTT
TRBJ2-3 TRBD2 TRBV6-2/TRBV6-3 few CASSKWTSGGADTQYF TGTGCCAGCAGCAAATGGACTAGCGGGGGTGCAGATACGCAGTATTTT
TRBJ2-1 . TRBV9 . CASSVEGFHNEQFF TGTGCCAGCAGCGTAGAAGGATTTCACAATGAGCAGTTCTTC
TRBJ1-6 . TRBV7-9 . CASSLAGASPLHF TGTGCCAGCAGCTTGGCAGGGGCTTCACCCCTCCACTTT
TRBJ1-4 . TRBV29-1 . CSVETGGQSTNEKLFF TGCAGCGTTGAGACGGGGGGGCAGTCAACTAATGAAAAACTGTTTTTT
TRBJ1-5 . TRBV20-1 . CSATLDSNQPQHF TGCAGTGCTACCTTAGATAGCAATCAGCCCCAGCATTTT
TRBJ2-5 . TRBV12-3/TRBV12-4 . CASSRDGYGETQYF TGTGCCAGCAGTCGGGACGGTTATGGAGAGACCCAGTACTTC
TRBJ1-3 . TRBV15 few CATSRDHNPSGNTIYF TGTGCCACCAGCAGAGACCATAACCCCTCTGGAAACACCATATATTTT
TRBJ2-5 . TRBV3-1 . CASSHHPGLRLIFAEETQYF TGTGCCAGCAGCCACCATCCGGGACTCCGGCTCATTTTCGCTGAAGAGACCCAGTACTTC
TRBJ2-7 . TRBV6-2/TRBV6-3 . CASSGQLESYEQYF TGTGCCAGCAGTGGGCAGCTCGAATCCTACGAGCAGTACTTC
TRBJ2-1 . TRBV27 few CASSPSGVKEQFF TGTGCCAGCAGTCCCTCGGGAGTGAAGGAGCAGTTCTTC
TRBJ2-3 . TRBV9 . CASSSGVTADTQYF TGTGCCAGCAGCAGCGGTGTTACAGCCGATACGCAGTATTTT
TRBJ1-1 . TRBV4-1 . CASSPTWKENTEAFF TGCGCCAGCAGCCCCACGTGGAAGGAGAACACTGAAGCTTTCTTT
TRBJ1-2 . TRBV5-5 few CASSSTSVSAGGYTF TGTGCCAGCAGCTCCACCTCTGTTTCGGCGGGGGGCTACACCTTC
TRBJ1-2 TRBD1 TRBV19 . CASSSERQGEPGYTF TGTGCCAGTTCATCGGAAAGACAGGGGGAGCCCGGCTACACCTTC
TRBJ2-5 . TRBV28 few CASRPPGGGQTQYF TGTGCCAGCAGACCCCCTGGGGGGGGCCAGACCCAGTACTTC
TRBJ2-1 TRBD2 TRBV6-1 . CASSEFGGGEQFF TGTGCCAGCAGTGAATTTGGGGGGGGGGAGCAGTTCTTC
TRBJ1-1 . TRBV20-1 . CSARGVHTEAFF TGCAGTGCTAGGGGCGTGCACACTGAAGCTTTCTTT
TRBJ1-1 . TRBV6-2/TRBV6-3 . CASSYSQGRNTEAFF TGTGCCAGCAGTTACTCGCAGGGAAGGAACACTGAAGCTTTCTTT
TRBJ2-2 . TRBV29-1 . CSVYQGRDTGELFF TGCAGCGTTTACCAGGGGCGGGACACCGGGGAGCTGTTTTTT
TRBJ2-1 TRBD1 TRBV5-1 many CASGTHPGQGSNEQFF TGCGCCAGCGGGACGCACCCGGGACAGGGTAGCAATGAGCAGTTCTTC
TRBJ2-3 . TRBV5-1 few CATANRSTDTQYF TGCGCCACGGCCAACCGGAGCACAGATACGCAGTATTTT
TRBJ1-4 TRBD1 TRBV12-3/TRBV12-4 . CDSSPGTGVNEKLFF TGTGACAGCAGCCCCGGGACAGGGGTTAATGAAAAACTGTTTTTT
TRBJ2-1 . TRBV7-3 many CASSQMGYNEQFF TGTGCCAGCAGCCAAATGGGGTACAATGAGCAGTTCTTC
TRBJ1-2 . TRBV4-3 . CASSQAAGYEYGYTF TGCGCCAGCAGCCAAGCGGCCGGGTACGAATATGGCTACACCTTC